These 26 T cell receptor beta chains share one sample of origin, sequenced in a study of cytomegalovirus exposure and HLA in healthy donors. PCR primers comprised 60 Vbeta and 13 Jbeta primers. The assay was immunoSEQ multiplex PCR, and TCRdb's table has in-frame clones only and misses some. The sample consists of over 200,000 clones, approximately 87% of them appearing once. Sequencing input: PBMCs. The origin of the receptors is a human donor in good health.

The chain carries TRBV5-1 and TRBJ2-4; no clear D gene. This CDR3 has 14 residues. V was shortened by 0 bases and J by 2 bases, with 6 bases between the two germline ends. Germline assignment: CDR1 SGHRS and CDR2 YFSETQ. The CDR3: CASSLDGSKNIQYF. The CDR3 DNA reads TGCGCCAGCAGCTTGGACGGGTCCAAAAACATTCAGTACTTC.

This clone appeared a few times. The CDR3 DNA follows: TGTGCCAGCAGTCCGTCGAGCTCCTACGAGCAGTACTTC. Translating gives CASSPSSSYEQYF. This chain uses TRBV28 with TRBJ2-7; no firm D call. The V and J ends lost 5 bases and 0 bases respectively, with 8 bases between them. The CDR3 covers 13 residues. CDR1 and CDR2 (germline): MDHEN, SYDVKM. Drawing the rest from reference TRBV28 and TRBJ2-7, the complete variable domain is DVKVTQSSRYLVKRTGEKVFLECVQDMDHENMFWYRQDPGLGLRLIYFSYDVKMKEKGDIPEGYSVSREKKERFSLILESASTNQTSMYLCASSPSSSYEQYFGPGTRLTVT.

CDR3 amino acids: CASSTSGTLYEQYF. The CDR3 DNA is TGTGCCAGTAGCACTAGCGGGACCCTATACGAGCAGTACTTC. The J gene is TRBJ2-7, the V gene TRBV19; 10 bases are a match to TRBD2. V was clipped by 6 bases and J by 4 bases; unmatched bases: 6. This CDR3 spans 14 amino acids. Germline V lookup: CDR1 LNHDA, CDR2 SQIVND (reference sequence). Full variable domain (rest looked up from reference TRBV19 and TRBJ2-7): DGGITQSPKYLFRKEGQNVTLSCEQNLNHDAMYWYRQDPGQGLRLIYYSQIVNDFQKGDIAEGYSVSREKKESFPLTVTSAQKNPTAFYLCASSTSGTLYEQYFGPGTRLTVT.

V is TRBV6-6 and J is TRBJ2-5, with D unresolved. The CDR3 extends over 13 amino acids. The V and J ends lost 5 bases and 1 base respectively, with 8 bases between them. Germline V CDR1 and CDR2: MNHNY, SVGAGI (reference sequence). The CDR3 DNA is TGTGCCAGCAGTCCCCGGGTCCAAGAGACCCAGTACTTC. It translates to CASSPRVQETQYF.

At least ten counts were recorded for this clone. The rearrangement joins TRBV5-1 to TRBJ2-7; D is uncertain. The CDR3 has 15 amino acids. Germline-derived CDR1 and CDR2 are SGHRS and YFSETQ. Trimming removed 0 bases at V and 0 bases at J, with 10 bases between. CDR3 DNA sequence: TGCGCCAGCAGCTTGGGGGCTGACCTCTCCTACGAGCAGTACTTC. This gives the protein CASSLGADLSYEQYF.

The chain recombines TRBV6-6 with TRBJ1-2; no reliable D call. Germline assignment: CDR1 MNHNY and CDR2 SVGAGI (reference sequence). The CDR3 totals 13 residues. V lost 7 bases and J 4 bases, leaving 13 bases between the germline ends. The CDR3 is CASTPTGTYGYTF. The CDR3 nucleotides are TGTGCCAGCACCCCGACGGGAACCTATGGCTACACCTTC.

This chain connects TRBV25-1 to TRBJ1-1, with TRBD1 matching 7 bases. The CDR3 is 11 amino acids. Per germline, CDR1 MGHDK and CDR2 SYGVNS. Trimming removed 4 bases from V and 11 bases from J; junction bases left unmatched: 4. This chain's CDR3 is CASSGGQRAFF. The CDR3 coding sequence is TGTGCCAGCAGTGGGGGACAGCGGGCTTTCTTT.

This chain links TRBV9 with TRBJ2-3; TRBD2 aligns across 9 bases. The CDR3 is 15 amino acids. Looked up from germline, CDR1 is SGDLS and CDR2 is YYNGEE. The V and J ends lost 3 bases and 5 bases, in that order; junction bases with no gene match: 7. The CDR3 sequence: CASSASGRWEDTQYF. As DNA, the CDR3 is TGTGCCAGCAGCGCAAGCGGGAGGTGGGAAGATACGCAGTATTTT. Looking up the rest from reference TRBV9 and TRBJ2-3 gives the full variable domain: DSGVTQTPKHLITATGQRVTLRCSPRSGDLSVYWYQQSLDQGLQFLIQYYNGEERAKGNILERFSAQQFPDLHSELNLSSLELGDSALYFCASSASGRWEDTQYFGPGTRLTVL.

The chain recombines TRBV15 with TRBJ1-4; 7 bases fit TRBD1. Germline CDR1 reads LNHNV; CDR2 reads YYDKDF (reference sequence). V lost 3 bases to trimming and J lost 4 bases; unmatched junction nucleotides: 8. The CDR3 length is 16 residues. CDR3 nucleotides: TGTGCCACCAGCAGTCTAACAGGGGACCGTAATGAAAAACTGTTTTTT. It specifies CATSSLTGDRNEKLFF.

CDR3 loop: CASSLGTGTSQPQHF. The CDR3 coding sequence is TGTGCCAGCAGCTTAGGAACAGGGACGAGTCAGCCCCAGCATTTT. This chain connects TRBV7-8 to TRBJ1-5; D may be TRBD1 (6 bases). CDR3 size: 15 residues. Germline CDR1 reads SGHVS; CDR2 reads FQNEAQ. V lost 1 base and J lost 6, with 13 bases in between.

V gene TRBV19 combines with J gene TRBJ1-5; D perhaps matches TRBD1 (5 bases). Germline V lookup: CDR1 LNHDA, CDR2 SQIVND (reference sequence). This CDR3 is 15 amino acids long. The V and J ends lost 5 bases and 2 bases respectively, with 13 bases between them. CDR3 in DNA: TGTGCCAGTAGTGTTCAAGGGGCTGGCAATCAGCCCCAGCATTTT. Its protein product is CASSVQGAGNQPQHF.

Only one count was recorded for this clone. DNA for the CDR3: TGTGCCAGCAGTGTAAACCAGTACAATGAGCAGTTCTTC. It codes for CASSVNQYNEQFF. The V gene is TRBV6-1, the J gene TRBJ2-1; D not certain. The CDR3 has 13 amino acids. V shed 4 bases and J shed 4 bases, with 8 bases lying between them. Germline assignment: CDR1 MNHNS and CDR2 SASEGT.

V and J are TRBV29-1 and TRBJ1-2; D possibly corresponds to TRBD1 (5 bases). With 3 bases removed from V and 1 base from J, the gap between germline ends came to 12 bases. From germline, CDR1 is SQVTM and CDR2 ANQGSEA. The CDR3 spans 14 residues. CDR3 DNA sequence: TGCAGCGTTGACAAAGGGGCCCTTAACTATGGCTACACCTTC. It translates to CSVDKGALNYGYTF.

The rearrangement uses TRBV5-6 and TRBJ2-7; the D is unclear. Trimming pared 4 bases from V and 3 bases from J, leaving 11 bases between. The germline CDR1 and CDR2 sequences are SGHDT and YYEEEE. There are 13 residues in the CDR3. The CDR3 sequence: CASSPPSVYEQYF. The CDR3 DNA reads as TGTGCCAGCAGCCCCCCCTCGGTCTACGAGCAGTACTTC.

This chain links TRBV15 with TRBJ2-1; 9 nucleotides match TRBD2. The CDR3 is made up of 15 amino acids. Germline V lookup: CDR1 LNHNV, CDR2 YYDKDF (reference sequence). Losses at the gene ends were 7 bases for V and 13 bases for J; bases not matched to a gene: 17. CDR3 sequence: CATTQRRTAGGPQFF. The CDR3 DNA reads TGTGCCACCACCCAGAGAAGAACAGCGGGAGGCCCCCAGTTCTTC.

V is TRBV4-3 and J is TRBJ2-3; 7 bases are a match to TRBD2. CDR1 and CDR2 from the germline V gene are LGHNA and YSLEER. CDR3 length equals 19 residues. The V segment lost 0 bases and the J segment 2 bases; nucleotides outside the gene matches: 14. CDR3 amino acids: CASSQDPPIAGTYTDTQYF. CDR3 DNA sequence: TGCGCCAGCAGCCAAGATCCCCCGATAGCGGGTACCTACACAGATACGCAGTATTTT.

The V gene is TRBV6-5, the J gene TRBJ2-7; 7 bases fit TRBD1. The V gene's germline CDR1 is MNHEY and CDR2 SVGAGI. The CDR3 extends over 14 amino acids. Trimming took 6 bases from V and 1 from J; bases not matched to a gene: 6. The CDR3 coding sequence is TGTGCCAGCAGGCCGGGACAGTCATCCTACGAGCAGTACTTC. It yields the protein CASRPGQSSYEQYF.

This chain links TRBV2 with TRBJ2-1; D ambiguous. The CDR3 has 13 amino acids. Germline V gives CDR1 SNHLY, CDR2 FYNNEI. Between the trimmed V and J ends, which lost 7 bases and 5 bases, there was a span of 12 bases. CDR3 loop: CASTMTRDNEQFF. CDR3 DNA: TGTGCCAGCACTATGACTCGGGACAATGAGCAGTTCTTC.

In DNA, the CDR3 is TGTGCCAGCAGCTTAGTAGGGACTAGTAACGAAAAACTGTTTTTT. This sequence encodes CASSLVGTSNEKLFF. J is TRBJ1-4 and V is TRBV7-9, with a tentative D call TRBD1 (5 bases). The V end lost 1 base, the J end lost 8 bases, and 14 bases lay between the germline ends. The CDR3 sequence is 15 residues long. Germline lookup yields CDR1 SEHNR and CDR2 FQNEAQ (reference sequence).

The chain links TRBV21-1 to TRBJ1-1; the D call TRBD1 from the table was never checked on the DNA. TRBV21-1 counts as a pseudogene. The CDR3 runs 16 residues. CDR3 sequence: CASSEGQGEMNTEAFF. The CDR3 DNA follows: TGTGCCAGCAGCGAAGGACAGGGGGAAATGAACACTGAAGCTTTCTTT.

This chain connects TRBV6-4 to TRBJ1-2; 12 nucleotides agree with TRBD1. The CDR3 spans 15 residues. J gave up 7 bases and V 3 bases, and 6 bases lay outside the gene matches. Looked up from germline, CDR1 is MRHNA and CDR2 is SNTAGT. The CDR3 sequence: CASSETGTGGRGYTF. For the CDR3, the DNA is TGTGCCAGCAGTGAGACCGGGACAGGGGGCCGTGGCTACACCTTC.

The chain has TRBV2 and TRBJ2-3; 9 bases fit TRBD2. V lost 2 bases to trimming and J lost 7 bases; unmatched junction nucleotides: 7. Germline CDR1 is SNHLY and CDR2 is FYNNEI. This CDR3 is 15 amino acids long. The CDR3 DNA follows: TGTGCCAGCAGTGAATTGCGGGAGGGCCCTTATACGCAGTATTTT. Its translation: CASSELREGPYTQYF.

This sequence joins TRBV29-1 and TRBJ2-5, with 13 positions matching TRBD2. CDR3 length: 15 residues. V lost 6 bases, J lost 3 bases, and 7 bases stayed unmatched. CDR1 and CDR2 (germline): SQVTM, ANQGSEA. Written as DNA, the CDR3 is TGCAGCGTCGGACTAGCGGGAGCCGAGAAAGAGACCCAGTACTTC. Its translation is CSVGLAGAEKETQYF. The entire variable domain, with the rest obtained from reference TRBV29-1 and TRBJ2-5, is as follows: SAVISQKPSRDICQRGTSLTIQCQVDSQVTMMFWYRQQPGQSLTLIATANQGSEATYESGFVIDKFPISRPNLTFSTLTVSNMSPEDSSIYLCSVGLAGAEKETQYFGPGTRLLVL.

The chain is built from TRBV9 and TRBJ2-1; 7 nucleotides line up with TRBD2. V was pared by 2 bases and J by 8 bases, with 10 bases of the junction left unmatched. This CDR3 region has 15 residues. Germline V lookup: CDR1 SGDLS, CDR2 YYNGEE. As DNA, the CDR3 is TGTGCCAGCAGCGTTTCGGGCGGGAGTTGGGATGAGCAGTTCTTC. Translation: CASSVSGGSWDEQFF. The full variable domain, its missing parts supplied by reference TRBV9 and TRBJ2-1, is DSGVTQTPKHLITATGQRVTLRCSPRSGDLSVYWYQQSLDQGLQFLIQYYNGEERAKGNILERFSAQQFPDLHSELNLSSLELGDSALYFCASSVSGGSWDEQFFGPGTRLTVL.

A remark on this clone: The germline gene is not matched at one end of the junction; a read error may be the cause. This chain uses TRBV27 with TRBJ2-6; a possible D gene is TRBD2 (6 bases). Germline CDR1 is MNHEY and CDR2 is SMNVEV (reference sequence). The CDR3 is made up of 14 amino acids. CDR3 sequence: CASSWVGGANVPTF. The DNA of the CDR3 is TGTGCCAGCAGTTGGGTAGGCGGGGCCAACGTCCCGACTTTC.

This chain links TRBV27 with TRBJ2-1; 9 bases align to TRBD2. V lost 5 bases, J lost 4 bases, and 6 bases stayed unmatched. Looked up from germline, CDR1 is MNHEY and CDR2 is SMNVEV (reference sequence). The CDR3 spans 15 residues. CDR3 residues: CASSGTSGQYNEQFF. In nucleotides, the CDR3 is TGTGCCAGCAGTGGCACTAGCGGGCAGTACAATGAGCAGTTCTTC.